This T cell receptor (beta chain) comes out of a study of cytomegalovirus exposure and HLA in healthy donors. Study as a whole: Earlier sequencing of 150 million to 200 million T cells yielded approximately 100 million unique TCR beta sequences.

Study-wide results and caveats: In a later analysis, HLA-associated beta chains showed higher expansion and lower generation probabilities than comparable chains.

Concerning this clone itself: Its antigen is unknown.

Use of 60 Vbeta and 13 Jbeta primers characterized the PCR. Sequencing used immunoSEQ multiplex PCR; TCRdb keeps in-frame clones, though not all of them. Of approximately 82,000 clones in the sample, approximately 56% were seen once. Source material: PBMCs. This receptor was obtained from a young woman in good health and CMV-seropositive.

CDR3 sequence (DNA): TGTGCCAGCAGCGTAGCGGGCGACAGCCAGTACACAGATACGCAGTATTTT. Translation: CASSVAGDSQYTDTQYF. This chain uses TRBV9 with TRBJ2-3, with D maybe TRBD1 (5 bases). The V end lost 0 bases, the J end lost 2 bases, and 16 bases lay between the germline ends. CDR3 size: 17 residues. Germline CDR1 SGDLS, CDR2 YYNGEE.